The rows below give T cell receptor beta chains drawn from one sample of a study of blood T cells in healthy people across ages. TCRdb passed the 5' RACE reads through MiXCR, listing each CDR3 protein once. The sample consists of fewer than 900,000 distinct CDR3 sequences, about 37% of them appearing once. Sequenced input: blood. These receptor sequences come from a man between 18 and 35 years old in good health. The CDR3 runs from the conserved cysteine through the conserved F or W. D genes are given only for firm matches. Not all rows give a size; the values are once, few, many and, for expanded clones, a class.

d_call j_call v_call clone_size cdr3_nt cdr3_aa
NA TRBJ2-6 TRBV3-1 once TGTGCCAGCAGCCAGGCTCCTGGACGGTCCTCTGGGGCCAACGTCCTGACTTTC CASSQAPGRSSGANVLTF
NA TRBJ2-7 TRBV21-1 NA TGTGCCAGCAGCAAGGGCCCGGGACAGGGTAACTACGAGCAGTACTTC CASSKGPGQGNYEQYF
NA TRBJ2-7 TRBV6-5 NA TGTGCCAGCAGGAACCCTCGGGCCGTCTACGAGCAGTACTTC CASRNPRAVYEQYF
NA TRBJ1-5 TRBV20-1 NA TGCAGTGCTGTAGACCCACCTCAGCCCCAGCATTTT CSAVDPPQPQHF
NA TRBJ2-5 TRBV25-1 many TGTGCCAGCAGCTCAACAGGGAAAACTGAAGAGACCCAGTACTTC CASSSTGKTEETQYF
NA TRBJ2-3 TRBV4-3 many TGCGCCAGCAGCCGACGACAGAGTAATGGTAATCAGGGAGATACGCAGTATTTT CASSRRQSNGNQGDTQYF
NA TRBJ1-6 TRBV10-3 few TGTGCCATCATGGACGGCGAAAATCCACCCCTCCACTTT CAIMDGENPPLHF
NA TRBJ2-7 TRBV10-3 NA TGTGCCATCAGTCCGGATAAAGTAACGGTCCACGAGCAGTACTTC CAISPDKVTVHEQYF
NA TRBJ2-7 TRBV28 NA TGTGCCAGCACCAGGTGGGCTTCTCATCAGTACTTC CASTRWASHQYF
NA TRBJ1-2 TRBV20-1 few TGCAGTGCCCACTTTATGGTGGACTATGGCTACACCTTC CSAHFMVDYGYTF
NA TRBJ1-6 TRBV4-2 few TGTGCCAGCAGCCAAGATCCTCAAGGATCACCCCTCCACTTT CASSQDPQGSPLHF
NA TRBJ1-5 TRBV10-3 few TGTGCCATCAGCGACGGAATTGATAGCAATCAGCCCCAGCATTTT CAISDGIDSNQPQHF
NA TRBJ1-3 TRBV6-6 few TGTGCCAGCAGACCACAGGAGACTGGAAACACCATATATTTT CASRPQETGNTIYF
TRBD1 TRBJ2-1 TRBV4-3 many TGCGCCAGCAGCCCAGCCGGGACAGCATACAATGAGCAGTTCTTC CASSPAGTAYNEQFF